This TCR beta chain was identified during a study of blood T cell repertoires in COVID-19. Repertoires were generated with immunoSEQ multiplex PCR, while TCRdb's copy carries only in-frame clones and drops some. The sample lists approximately 230,000 clones; approximately 88% were seen once. Patients from Seattle were sampled longitudinally, starting during active infection. The CDR3 length is 15 residues. V shed 2 bases, J shed 2 bases, and the junction held 5 bases outside the gene matches. Germline CDR1 and CDR2: SGHDN and FVKESK. Sequencing was performed on peripheral blood. This TCR came from a woman between 25 and 40 years old with COVID-19, enrolled during active disease. This chain connects TRBV14 to TRBJ2-7, with TRBD1 identical over 8 bases. For the CDR3, the DNA is TGTGCCAGCAGCCAACGTCCGGGACAGGCCTACGAGCAGTACTTC. This gives the protein CASSQRPGQAYEQYF.